What follows describes a single TCR beta chain. The data stem from a study of control samples from healthy donors and cancer patients. Generated by immunoSEQ multiplex PCR, the TCRdb table keeps only in-frame clones and is missing some. The repertoire holds approximately 100,000 clones, more than 85% seen once, with 17% in the top ten. This clonotype originated in a woman aged 45 to 65 in good health. Sequencing input: blood.

CDR3 sequence: CASRKTGLNTGELFF. The DNA of the CDR3 is TGTGCCAGCAGGAAGACTGGACTAAACACCGGGGAGCTGTTTTTT. This sequence joins TRBV11-2 and TRBJ2-2, with D maybe TRBD2 (6 bases). Germline CDR1 is SGHAT and CDR2 is FQNNGV. This CDR3 has 15 residues. Trimming stripped 6 bases from V and 2 bases from J, with 13 bases between.